These T cell receptor beta chains were read from a single sample in a study of CD8+CD57+ T cells in acquired aplastic anemia. TCRdb itself ran the reads through MiXCR, one entry per CDR3 protein. The table includes about 110,000 distinct CDR3 sequences, around 49% detected once. Sequenced input: sorted CD4+, CD8+, or CD8+CD57+ T cells (not recorded which) from PBMCs. The receptors come from a human donor in good health, serving as a control. CDR3s include the opening cysteine and the closing phenylalanine or tryptophan. D genes are given only for firm matches. Expanded clones are given a class, and other clones once, few, many or no size at all.

V gene: TRBV20-1; clone size: NA; D gene: TRBD1; J gene: TRBJ1-2; CDR3 DNA: TGCAGTGCTAAGGGGGCATATGGCTACACCTTC; CDR3 protein: CSAKGAYGYTF
V gene: TRBV19; clone size: NA; D gene: NA; J gene: TRBJ1-2; CDR3 DNA: TGTGCCAGTAGTATAAATCGGGGGTATGGCTACACCTTC; CDR3 protein: CASSINRGYGYTF
V gene: TRBV6-1; clone size: many; D gene: NA; J gene: TRBJ2-1; CDR3 DNA: TGTGCCAGCACGGAGGTTGGTGAGCAGTTCTTC; CDR3 protein: CASTEVGEQFF
V gene: TRBV7-2; clone size: NA; D gene: TRBD2; J gene: TRBJ2-5; CDR3 DNA: TGTGCCAGCAGCTTATTTGGGACTAGCGGGGGTGAGACCCAGTACTTC; CDR3 protein: CASSLFGTSGGETQYF
V gene: TRBV27; clone size: many; D gene: TRBD1; J gene: TRBJ1-5; CDR3 DNA: TGTGCCAGCAGTTACAGGGGGCCCAATCAGCCCCAGCATTTT; CDR3 protein: CASSYRGPNQPQHF
V gene: TRBV15; clone size: NA; D gene: NA; J gene: TRBJ1-2; CDR3 DNA: TGTGCCACCAGCAGCGGCAGGGACTATGGCTACACCTTC; CDR3 protein: CATSSGRDYGYTF
V gene: TRBV7-2; clone size: once; D gene: NA; J gene: TRBJ1-2; CDR3 DNA: TGTGCCAGCAGACAACCCACAGGGAGGTTGTATGGCTGCACCTTC; CDR3 protein: CASRQPTGRLYGCTF
V gene: TRBV9; clone size: many; D gene: TRBD2; J gene: TRBJ2-5; CDR3 DNA: TGTGCCAGCAGCCATGAGACGGGGGGGCGAGAGACCCAGTACTTC; CDR3 protein: CASSHETGGRETQYF
V gene: TRBV29-1; clone size: NA; D gene: NA; J gene: TRBJ2-7; CDR3 DNA: TGCAGCGCCCAAGCCCGCAGGGACTACGAGCAGTACTTC; CDR3 protein: CSAQARRDYEQYF
V gene: TRBV29-1; clone size: NA; D gene: NA; J gene: TRBJ1-1; CDR3 DNA: TGCAGCGTTGAGGGAGGGAACACTGAAGCTTTCTTT; CDR3 protein: CSVEGGNTEAFF
V gene: TRBV2; clone size: NA; D gene: NA; J gene: TRBJ1-2; CDR3 DNA: TGTGCCAGCAGGGGCTCCGGGGGTGGCTACACCTTC; CDR3 protein: CASRGSGGGYTF
V gene: TRBV24-1; clone size: NA; D gene: TRBD1; J gene: TRBJ1-2; CDR3 DNA: TGTGCCATCAGTCAGGGGGACTATGGCTACACCTTC; CDR3 protein: CAISQGDYGYTF
V gene: TRBV20-1; clone size: NA; D gene: NA; J gene: TRBJ2-7; CDR3 DNA: TGCAGTGCTAGAGTTCCGGGGAGGTTCCACGAGCAGTACTTC; CDR3 protein: CSARVPGRFHEQYF
V gene: TRBV5-5; clone size: NA; D gene: TRBD1; J gene: TRBJ1-2; CDR3 DNA: TGTGCCAGCAGGGCCGGGACAGGGGCTAACTATGGCTACACCTTC; CDR3 protein: CASRAGTGANYGYTF
V gene: TRBV25-1; clone size: NA; D gene: NA; J gene: TRBJ2-1; CDR3 DNA: NA; CDR3 protein: CASSFGQGALNEQLF
V gene: TRBV19; clone size: NA; D gene: NA; J gene: TRBJ1-1; CDR3 DNA: TGTGCCAGTAGTATTCAAGGGTCCACTGAAGCTTTCTTT; CDR3 protein: CASSIQGSTEAFF
V gene: TRBV20-1; clone size: NA; D gene: TRBD2; J gene: TRBJ2-7; CDR3 DNA: TGCAGTGCTTCGGGACTAGCGGGAGGAAGCTACGAGCAGTACTTC; CDR3 protein: CSASGLAGGSYEQYF
V gene: TRBV7-9; clone size: few; D gene: NA; J gene: TRBJ2-7; CDR3 DNA: TGTGCCAGCAGCCGGGACCCAGACTACGAGCAGTACTTC; CDR3 protein: CASSRDPDYEQYF
V gene: TRBV4-3; clone size: NA; D gene: NA; J gene: TRBJ2-5; CDR3 DNA: TGCGCCAGCAGCCAAGCGACGGCGCGCGGTGATGAGACCCAGTACTTC; CDR3 protein: CASSQATARGDETQYF
V gene: TRBV9; clone size: NA; D gene: TRBD2; J gene: TRBJ2-2; CDR3 DNA: TGTGCCAGCACCGAGGATAAGGTTTGGCGGGGGTCCAACACCGGGGAGCTGTTTTTT; CDR3 protein: CASTEDKVWRGSNTGELFF
V gene: TRBV11-1; clone size: NA; D gene: TRBD1; J gene: TRBJ1-2; CDR3 DNA: TGTGCCAGCAGCTTACCCCGGGACAGGGCCGCCAACTATGGCTACACCTTC; CDR3 protein: CASSLPRDRAANYGYTF
V gene: TRBV11-3; clone size: NA; D gene: NA; J gene: TRBJ1-6; CDR3 DNA: TGTGCCAGCAGCTTAGCGGGGAATGGTAATTCACCCCTCCACTTT; CDR3 protein: CASSLAGNGNSPLHF
V gene: TRBV9; clone size: many; D gene: TRBD1; J gene: TRBJ1-2; CDR3 DNA: TGTGCCAGCAGCGTAGGGCGGGACAGGGGCCTAGCTAACTATGGCTACACCTTC; CDR3 protein: CASSVGRDRGLANYGYTF
V gene: TRBV6-2/TRBV6-3; clone size: many; D gene: NA; J gene: TRBJ2-7; CDR3 DNA: TGTGCCAGCAGTTACTCGAGGGGCGAGCAGTACTTC; CDR3 protein: CASSYSRGEQYF
V gene: TRBV4-3; clone size: many; D gene: NA; J gene: TRBJ1-3; CDR3 DNA: TGCGCCAGCAGCCAAGCGACGGAGTCTGAAAACACCATATATTTT; CDR3 protein: CASSQATESENTIYF
V gene: TRBV25-1; clone size: NA; D gene: TRBD2; J gene: TRBJ2-7; CDR3 DNA: TGTGCCAGCAGTGCTAACGGGCGGGGGAACTCCTACGAGCAGTACTTC; CDR3 protein: CASSANGRGNSYEQYF
V gene: TRBV6-9; clone size: NA; D gene: NA; J gene: TRBJ1-2; CDR3 DNA: TGTGCCAGCAGCGGTACAAACGCAAACTATGGCTACACCTTC; CDR3 protein: CASSGTNANYGYTF
V gene: TRBV5-1; clone size: NA; D gene: NA; J gene: TRBJ1-1; CDR3 DNA: TGCGCCAGCAGCCATAGGGACCAGATGAACACTGAAGCTTTCTTT; CDR3 protein: CASSHRDQMNTEAFF
V gene: TRBV19; clone size: NA; D gene: TRBD2; J gene: TRBJ2-7; CDR3 DNA: TGTGCCAGCAGCCAAGGTAGCGGGGGTGGGAACGAGCAGTACTTC; CDR3 protein: CASSQGSGGGNEQYF
V gene: TRBV10-3; clone size: NA; D gene: TRBD1; J gene: TRBJ1-2; CDR3 DNA: TGTGCCATCAGTGAGAGGACAGGCTATGGCTACACCTTC; CDR3 protein: CAISERTGYGYTF
V gene: TRBV10-3; clone size: NA; D gene: TRBD1; J gene: TRBJ1-3; CDR3 DNA: TGTGCCAGCAGACAGGGCCTGGACTCTGGAAACACCATATATTTT; CDR3 protein: CASRQGLDSGNTIYF
V gene: TRBV9; clone size: once; D gene: NA; J gene: TRBJ1-4; CDR3 DNA: TGTGCCAGCAGCGTAGTTTGGACAGTGCATGAAAAACTGTTTTTT; CDR3 protein: CASSVVWTVHEKLFF
V gene: TRBV11-2; clone size: few; D gene: TRBD2; J gene: TRBJ2-1; CDR3 DNA: TGTGCCAGCAGCTTTTCCCTAGCGGGGGCCCAGAAGAATGAGCAGTTCTTC; CDR3 protein: CASSFSLAGAQKNEQFF
V gene: TRBV2; clone size: NA; D gene: NA; J gene: TRBJ1-1; CDR3 DNA: TGTGCCAGCAGAGGGGAACCCAACACTGAAGCTTTCTTT; CDR3 protein: CASRGEPNTEAFF
V gene: TRBV20-1; clone size: NA; D gene: NA; J gene: TRBJ2-2; CDR3 DNA: TGCAGTGTAATTCAGGGTGGGAGCACCGGGGAGCTGTTTTTT; CDR3 protein: CSVIQGGSTGELFF
V gene: TRBV4-1; clone size: NA; D gene: NA; J gene: TRBJ1-2; CDR3 DNA: TGCGCCAGCAGCCAAGACGTCCACACCGGCTACACCTTC; CDR3 protein: CASSQDVHTGYTF
V gene: TRBV9; clone size: NA; D gene: NA; J gene: TRBJ1-1; CDR3 DNA: TGTGCCAGCAGCGCTGGACGGCACAACACTGAAGCTTTCTTT; CDR3 protein: CASSAGRHNTEAFF
V gene: TRBV2; clone size: NA; D gene: TRBD1; J gene: TRBJ1-1; CDR3 DNA: TGTGCCAGCAGTCCTAGTACCGGGACAGCCTTGGGCGCTTTCTTT; CDR3 protein: CASSPSTGTALGAFF
V gene: TRBV5-4; clone size: many; D gene: TRBD1; J gene: TRBJ1-2; CDR3 DNA: TGTGCCAGCAGCTTGGGGGACAGGGATCGCTACGGCTACACCTTC; CDR3 protein: CASSLGDRDRYGYTF
V gene: TRBV11-2; clone size: NA; D gene: NA; J gene: TRBJ1-5; CDR3 DNA: TGTGCCAGCTGCTCGCAGGGGAAGGGGGTTTATAGCAATCAGCCCCAGCATTTT; CDR3 protein: CASCSQGKGVYSNQPQHF
V gene: TRBV15; clone size: NA; D gene: NA; J gene: TRBJ1-5; CDR3 DNA: TGTGCCACCAGCAGAGATAGTTTAGGGGGGCGATACAATCAGCCCCAGCATTTT; CDR3 protein: CATSRDSLGGRYNQPQHF
V gene: TRBV27; clone size: many; D gene: TRBD2; J gene: TRBJ2-1; CDR3 DNA: TGTGCCAGCAGTCGGACTAGCGGGGGGGCGAATGAGCAGTTCTTC; CDR3 protein: CASSRTSGGANEQFF
V gene: TRBV30; clone size: many; D gene: NA; J gene: TRBJ2-7; CDR3 DNA: TGTGCCTGGAGCGCCCGGGAGTTCACCGACGAGCAGTACTTC; CDR3 protein: CAWSAREFTDEQYF
V gene: TRBV15; clone size: NA; D gene: NA; J gene: TRBJ2-1; CDR3 DNA: TGTGCCACGGGGGCAGACACCTACAATGAGCAGTTCTTC; CDR3 protein: CATGADTYNEQFF
V gene: TRBV10-3; clone size: NA; D gene: NA; J gene: TRBJ1-2; CDR3 DNA: TGTGCCACCAGTGATGTCAGGGAAGCCACTAACTATGGCTACACTTTC; CDR3 protein: CATSDVREATNYGYTF
V gene: TRBV5-5; clone size: few; D gene: NA; J gene: TRBJ2-7; CDR3 DNA: TGTGCCAGCAGCTTCTGGGGCCAAGCCTACGAGCAGTACTTC; CDR3 protein: CASSFWGQAYEQYF